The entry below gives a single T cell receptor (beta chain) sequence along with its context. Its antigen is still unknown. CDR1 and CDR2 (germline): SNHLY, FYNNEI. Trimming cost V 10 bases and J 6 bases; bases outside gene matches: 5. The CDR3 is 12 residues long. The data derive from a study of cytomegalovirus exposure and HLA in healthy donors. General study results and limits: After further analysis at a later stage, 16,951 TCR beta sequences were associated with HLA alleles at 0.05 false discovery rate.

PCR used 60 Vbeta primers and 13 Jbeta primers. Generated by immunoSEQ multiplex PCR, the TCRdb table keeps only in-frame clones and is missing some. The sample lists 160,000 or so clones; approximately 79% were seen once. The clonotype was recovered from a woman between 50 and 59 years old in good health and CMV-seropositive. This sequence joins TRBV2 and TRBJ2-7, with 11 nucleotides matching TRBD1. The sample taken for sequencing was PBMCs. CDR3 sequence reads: CATGQGAGEQYF. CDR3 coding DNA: TGTGCCACTGGACAGGGGGCCGGCGAGCAGTACTTC.